Here is one T cell receptor beta chain with its context. Antigen: not known. V lost 3 bases to trimming and J lost 3 bases, with 24 bases between them. CDR3 size: 18 residues. Germline-derived CDR1 and CDR2 are MNHEY and SMNVEV (reference sequence). These data originate in a study of cytomegalovirus exposure and HLA in healthy donors. Study-level findings and limits: Confirmation was obtained in vitro that three CMV-associated chains are specific for CMV antigens. Within the data, a cluster of highly shared sequence variants was likely a sequencing artifact. Later examination showed HLA-associated TCR beta chains had greater clonal expansion than equally common others.

13 Jbeta primers and 60 Vbeta primers were used for the PCR. Assay: immunoSEQ multiplex PCR; the TCRdb copy retains only in-frame clones and omits some. The sample contains about 120,000 clones, over 70% of which appear only once. V usage is TRBV27 and J usage is TRBJ2-7, with D tentatively TRBD2 (7 bases). Specimen: PBMCs. This receptor was identified in a young woman in good health and CMV-seronegative. The CDR3 loop is CASSFRVPRAGAVYEQYF. For the CDR3, the DNA is TGTGCCAGCAGTTTCCGGGTTCCCCGGGCGGGGGCCGTCTACGAGCAGTACTTC.